The 27 T cell receptor beta chains presented below share a single source sample, sequenced in a study of regulatory T cells in long-lasting Graves disease. HTBI primers from iRepertoire and Arm-PCR of CDR3 regions yielded the TCR beta libraries. TCRdb itself ran the multiplex PCR reads through MiXCR, one entry per CDR3 protein. The sample includes hundreds of thousands of distinct CDR3 sequences, about 16% of them seen just once. Time point indicated: newly diagnosed GD, antithyroid drugs for less than 3 months. From RNA extracted from PBMCs, the TCR library was made. This sample was also put to use in a study of T cells in Graves' hyperthyroidism and ophthalmopathy.

Here the sequenced sample was peripheral blood mononuclear cells (PBMCs), taken at new diagnosis, from a patient treated with antithyroid drugs. The receptors originated from a man between 18 and 35 years old with Graves disease.

In this sample, this clonotype turned up a few times. The chain employs TRBV5-1 and TRBJ2-7; D may correspond to TRBD1 or TRBD2 (7 bases each). The CDR3 consists of 13 residues. Per germline, CDR1 SGHRS and CDR2 YFSETQ. Trimming left V 4 bases short and J 6 bases short, with 14 bases between. The CDR3 protein is CASSQGGGPEQYF. As DNA, the CDR3 is TGCGCCAGCAGCCAGGGGGGAGGGCCCGAGCAGTACTTC.

V is TRBV3-1 and J is TRBJ1-2, with D uncertain. The CDR3 contains 17 residues. Germline assignment: CDR1 LGHDT and CDR2 YNNKEL (reference sequence). Between the trimmed V and J ends, which lost 0 bases and 5 bases, there was a span of 19 bases. The CDR3 sequence: CASSQEHSGGNRYGYTF. CDR3 sequence (DNA): TGTGCCAGCAGCCAAGAACACTCGGGTGGTAATCGGTATGGCTACACCTTC.

This clonotype has only one observation. Since a much larger clone is just one base distant, this may be a read error. The chain carries TRBV30 and TRBJ2-5, with 11 bases fitting TRBD2. The assigned J gene may be wrong: the sequence end matches TRBJ2-1 better. CDR1 is GTSNPN and CDR2 is SVGIG in the germline V gene (reference sequence). This CDR3 has 14 amino acids. The chain's CDR3 is CAWSLAGGPYEQFF. In DNA form, the CDR3 reads TGTGCCTGGAGTTTAGCGGGAGGGCCCTACGAGCAGTTCTTC.

In this sample, this clonotype turned up many times. The rearrangement links TRBV5-8 to TRBJ1-1; a possible D gene is TRBD1 (5 bases). V gave up 2 bases and J gave up 1 base, with 12 bases separating them. This CDR3 spans 15 amino acids. Germline V gene sequence: CDR1 SGHTS, CDR2 YDEGEE. DNA of the CDR3: TGTGCCAGCAGCTTCCTGGGACGGCAGAACACTGAAGCTTTCTTT. It is translated as CASSFLGRQNTEAFF.

This clonotype showed up many times. The rearrangement uses TRBV20-1 and TRBJ1-6, with D hard to call. Germline V lookup: CDR1 DFQATT, CDR2 SNEGSKA (reference sequence). Deletions cut 0 bases from V and 9 bases from J, with 6 bases between. The CDR3 sequence is 12 residues long. The CDR3 sequence: CSARDSGSPLHF. The DNA of the CDR3 is TGCAGTGCTAGAGATTCGGGTTCACCCCTCCACTTT.

The chain joins TRBV30 to TRBJ1-2; possibly TRBD1 for D (5 bases). The CDR3 length is 14 residues. Trimming pared 2 bases from V and 3 bases from J, leaving 13 bases between. CDR1 and CDR2 (germline): GTSNPN, SVGIG (reference sequence). The CDR3 sequence is CAWSLRDRDYGYTF. In nucleotides, the CDR3 is TGTGCCTGGAGTCTTCGGGACCGCGACTATGGCTACACCTTC.

This clonotype has just a few counts. The chain has TRBV5-1 and TRBJ1-2, with D unresolved. The CDR3 loop spans 14 amino acids. CDR1 and CDR2 (germline): SGHRS, YFSETQ. Trimming stripped 4 bases from V and 5 bases from J, with 15 bases between. This CDR3 is CASSPATFQYGYTF. The CDR3 DNA reads TGCGCCAGCAGCCCGGCGACGTTCCAGTATGGCTACACCTTC.

The sample holds a few counts of this clonotype. Written as DNA, the CDR3 is TGTGCCAGCTCACCACTGGGGCAAATGAGCACAGATACGCAGTATTTT. Translated, it gives CASSPLGQMSTDTQYF. The V call is TRBV18, the J call TRBJ2-3; TRBD1 might be the D (5 bases). Germline CDR1 KGHSH, CDR2 LQKENI. V lost 1 base, J lost 0 bases, and 11 bases lay in between. The CDR3 is 16 residues long.

The chain joins TRBV5-1 to TRBJ2-1; 8 bases align to TRBD2. This CDR3 is built from 12 residues. The J segment lost 10 bases and the V segment lost 4 bases, leaving 4 bases of the junction unmatched. The germline CDR1 and CDR2 sequences are SGHRS and YFSETQ. CDR3 sequence reads: CASSGSGGEQFF. The CDR3, as DNA: TGCGCCAGCAGCGGGTCGGGAGGGGAGCAGTTCTTC.

The chain has TRBV5-1 and TRBJ2-1; a weak D match, TRBD2 (6 bases). V was cut by 0 bases and J by 0 bases, with 13 bases left in between. The germline V gene has CDR1 SGHRS and CDR2 YFSETQ. The CDR3 consists of 17 residues. Written as DNA, the CDR3 is TGCGCCAGCAGCTTGGAGCCGGGCGGGAACTCCTACAATGAGCAGTTCTTC. It is translated as CASSLEPGGNSYNEQFF.

This clonotype was recorded many times. CDR3 sequence reads: CASSLSGTPSYEQYF. The CDR3 nucleotides read TGTGCCAGCAGCTTGAGCGGGACACCCTCCTACGAGCAGTACTTC. This chain connects TRBV7-9 to TRBJ2-7; D possibly corresponds to TRBD2 (7 bases). Germline CDR1 and CDR2: SEHNR and FQNEAQ (reference sequence). The CDR3 runs 15 residues. The V gene lost 3 bases and the J gene lost 0 bases, with 12 bases spanning the gap.

This clonotype was counted a single time. The V gene is TRBV24-1, the J gene TRBJ2-5, with 8 bases fitting TRBD1. The V segment lost 3 bases and the J segment 5 bases; nucleotides outside the gene matches: 7. The germline V gene encodes CDR1 KGHDR and CDR2 SFDVKD. The CDR3 length is 15 residues. The CDR3 region is CATSDTRTGGETQYF. The CDR3 DNA sequence: TGTGCCACCAGTGATACGAGAACAGGGGGGGAGACCCAGTACTTC.

The rearrangement uses TRBV19 and TRBJ2-1; 9 bases fit TRBD2. The CDR3 runs 14 residues. Looked up from germline, CDR1 is LNHDA and CDR2 is SQIVND (reference sequence). Trimming at V came to 3 bases and at J to 16 bases, leaving 13 bases not matched to a gene. The CDR3 region is CASSISGTSPTHFF. In DNA, the CDR3 is TGTGCCAGTAGTATCTCCGGGACTAGCCCCACTCATTTCTTC.

This clonotype appeared many times. The genes are TRBV2 and TRBJ2-1; TRBD2 matches 13 bases. CDR3 size: 15 residues. The germline V gene encodes CDR1 SNHLY and CDR2 FYNNEI. Trimming at V came to 7 bases and at J to 4 bases, leaving 4 bases not matched to a gene. CDR3 residues: CASKGTSGIYNEQFF. The CDR3 nucleotides are TGTGCCAGCAAGGGGACTAGCGGGATTTACAATGAGCAGTTCTTC.

This chain joins TRBV29-1 and TRBJ2-3; 11 nucleotides agree with TRBD1. The CDR3 covers 18 residues. V lost 6 bases to trimming and J lost 3 bases; unmatched junction nucleotides: 17. Germline V lookup: CDR1 SQVTM, CDR2 ANQGSEA. DNA of the CDR3: TGCAGCGTCCCCGGGACAGGGGGACAAGGGGCCCTAACAGATACGCAGTATTTT. Its protein product is CSVPGTGGQGALTDTQYF.

This clonotype was picked up a small number of times. The V call is TRBV6-5, the J call TRBJ2-1, with 7 bases matching TRBD2. Germline trimming cut 6 bases from V and 15 bases from J; bases unmatched to any gene: 11. Per germline, CDR1 MNHEY and CDR2 SVGAGI. This CDR3 has 12 amino acids. CDR3 coding DNA: TGTGCCAGCAGCTACCTTAGCGGGCTGCCGTTCTTC. Encoded protein: CASSYLSGLPFF.

This clonotype came up a few times. The CDR3 DNA sequence: TGTGCCAGCAGTTACTCGGGTATCGCCTATGGCTACACCTTC. Its translation: CASSYSGIAYGYTF. This rearrangement joins TRBV6-2 or TRBV6-3 to TRBJ1-2, with no clear D. The length of the CDR3 is 14 residues. Germline lookup yields CDR1 MNHEY and CDR2 SVGEGT. Trimming left V 0 bases short and J 4 bases short, with 9 bases between.

This clonotype occurred a few times. The genes are TRBV25-1 and TRBJ2-7, with 7 bases aligning to TRBD1. With 6 bases clipped from V and 2 bases from J, the junction kept 7 bases outside the gene matches. CDR1 is MGHDK, CDR2 SYGVNS, per germline. The CDR3 is 14 amino acids. The CDR3: CASRVGDRTYEQYF. The DNA of the CDR3 is TGTGCCAGCAGGGTGGGGGACAGAACCTACGAGCAGTACTTC.

This clonotype has at least ten counts. The gene calls are TRBV7-8 and TRBJ1-1, with TRBD1 as a possible D gene (5 bases). Germline CDR1 and CDR2: SGHVS and FQNEAQ. The CDR3 contains 15 residues. V gave up 3 bases and J gave up 1 base, with 12 bases separating them. The CDR3 spells CASSFVQGRNTEAFF. CDR3 DNA: TGTGCCAGCAGCTTCGTCCAGGGACGGAACACTGAAGCTTTCTTT.

This sequence joins TRBV6-5 and TRBJ2-1; 13 bases match TRBD2. The V and J ends lost 4 bases and 9 bases, in that order; junction bases with no gene match: 12. This CDR3 is 17 amino acids long. Germline CDR1 and CDR2: MNHEY and SVGAGI. The chain's CDR3 is CASSCKLAGGPYTEQFF. DNA for the CDR3: TGTGCCAGCAGTTGCAAACTAGCGGGAGGGCCTTATACTGAGCAGTTCTTC.

This sequence joins TRBV4-1 and TRBJ2-3, with D perhaps matching TRBD1 (6 bases). Germline values: CDR1 MGHRA, CDR2 YSYEKL. The CDR3 consists of 16 residues. Trimming removed 1 base at V and 1 base at J, with 12 bases between. The CDR3 nucleotides are TGCGCCAGCAGCCAAGGCACAGGGTCGCGCACAGATACGCAGTATTTT. Amino acids: CASSQGTGSRTDTQYF.

This clonotype was recorded at least ten times. This chain connects TRBV5-1 to TRBJ2-7; unclear D gene. The germline gives CDR1 SGHRS, CDR2 YFSETQ. The CDR3 length is 15 residues. V lost 1 base to trimming and J lost 2 bases, with 13 bases between them. CDR3 amino acids: CASSLRSEFPYEQYF. In nucleotides, the CDR3 is TGCGCCAGCAGCTTGAGGAGCGAGTTCCCCTACGAGCAGTACTTC.

The chain recombines TRBV3-1 with TRBJ2-7; 9 nucleotides align to TRBD1. In germline, CDR1 is LGHDT, CDR2 YNNKEL (reference sequence). The CDR3 runs 15 residues. With V trimmed by 4 bases and J by 7 bases, 11 bases remained unmatched. Here the CDR3 DNA reads TGTGCCAGCAGCCGGGACAGGGACGTTTCTGGGGAGCAGTACTTC. This codes for CASSRDRDVSGEQYF.

This chain joins TRBV12-3 or TRBV12-4 and TRBJ1-2, with 7 bases matching TRBD1. V shed 6 bases and J 7 bases; nucleotides not matched to a gene: 23. The CDR3 sequence is 18 residues long. This chain's CDR3 is CASRSRQGLTREMGGYTF. DNA of the CDR3: TGTGCCAGCAGATCTCGACAGGGCCTCACCCGGGAGATGGGTGGCTACACCTTC.

The chain is built from TRBV12-5 and TRBJ2-5; D gene unclear. With 2 bases removed from V and 5 bases from J, the gap between germline ends came to 9 bases. The CDR3 has 13 amino acids. CDR1 is LGHNT, CDR2 FRNRAP, per germline. CDR3 protein: CASGLSESETQYF. In nucleotides, the CDR3 is TGTGCTAGTGGTTTGTCAGAGTCTGAGACCCAGTACTTC.

The rearrangement joins TRBV29-1 to TRBJ2-7; 13 positions agree with TRBD2. V trimming: 5 bases; J trimming: 3 bases; junction bases outside the gene matches: 7. Germline CDR1 reads SQVTM; CDR2 reads ANQGSEA. CDR3 size: 15 residues. CDR3 residues: CSVKLAGGGFYEQYF. In DNA, the CDR3 is TGCAGCGTTAAACTAGCGGGAGGGGGTTTCTACGAGCAGTACTTC.

The chain is built from TRBV18 and TRBJ1-4; D is uncertain. Germline-derived CDR1 and CDR2 are KGHSH and LQKENI. V lost 2 bases, J lost 0 bases, and 7 bases lay in between. This CDR3 is built from 15 residues. The CDR3 DNA reads TGTGCCAGCTCACCATTGGTTGCAACTAATGAAAAACTGTTTTTT. It is translated as CASSPLVATNEKLFF.